The rows below give T cell receptor beta chains drawn from one sample of a study of T cell changes during pregnancy in multiple sclerosis. Some clones are missing from TCRdb's copy, which holds only in-frame ones; the method was immunoSEQ multiplex PCR. Of 35,000 to 50,000 clones in the sample, 87% were seen once. Sample: CD4+ T cells from peripheral blood mononuclear cells, taken after pregnancy. These receptors came from a female donor with multiple sclerosis, enrolled in a pregnancy study. The CDR3 runs from the conserved cysteine through the conserved F or W. D genes are given only for firm matches. Part of the rows lack a size; the others show once, few, many or a class for expanded clones.

clone_size j_call v_call d_call cdr3_nt cdr3_aa
NA TRBJ2-1 TRBV19 TRBD2 TGTGCCAGTAGTGAACTAGCGGGGGGGCGTTTGTATGAGCAGTTCTTC CASSELAGGRLYEQFF
NA TRBJ1-6 TRBV6-1 NA TGTGCCACTGTGGAGAGGGTCAGTTACCCTTCACCCCTCCACTTT CATVERVSYPSPLHF
NA TRBJ2-7 TRBV10-3 NA TGTGCCATCAGTGACAATGACAGAGCCTTCTCCTACGAGCAGTACTTC CAISDNDRAFSYEQYF
NA TRBJ2-5 TRBV4-3 TRBD1 TGCGCCAGCAGCCCGAGGACAGGGCGGACCCAGTACTTC CASSPRTGRTQYF
NA TRBJ1-4 TRBV7-8 TRBD1 TGTGCCAGCAGCTCAGAACCGGGACAGGGGGTGCTTGAAAAACTGTTTTTT CASSSEPGQGVLEKLFF
NA TRBJ1-1 TRBV11-1 NA TGTGCCAGCAGCCTCGCCCTCACCGCGGTGGCTTTCTTT CASSLALTAVAFF
NA TRBJ2-5 TRBV25-1 NA TGTGCCAGCAGCCGCGGGGGCAACCAAGATACCCAGTACTTC CASSRGGNQDTQYF
NA TRBJ1-1 TRBV2 NA TGTGCCAGCAGTGTTGGCAGGGTGAGGAACACTGAAGCTTTCTTT CASSVGRVRNTEAFF
NA TRBJ1-2 TRBV6-1 NA TGTGCCAGCAGTGAAGTGAGATGGGGCTACACCTTC CASSEVRWGYTF
few TRBJ2-1 TRBV7-6 TRBD2 TGTGCCAGCAGCCCCCCAGGGACTAGCGGGGGAAATGAGCAGTTCTTC CASSPPGTSGGNEQFF
NA TRBJ2-7 TRBV6-5 NA TGTGCCAGCAGGGCACTATTGAGCTCCTACGAGCAGTACTTC CASRALLSSYEQYF
once TRBJ1-4 TRBV6-4 NA TGTGCCAGCAGTGGCGCTGCAACTAATGAAAAACTGTTTTTT CASSGAATNEKLFF
NA TRBJ1-1 TRBV11-2 NA TGTGCCAGCAGCTTATTTGGTGTCGGAGCTTTCTTT CASSLFGVGAFF
NA TRBJ2-1 TRBV20-1 NA TGCAGTGTGGACAGCTACAATGAGCAGTTCTTC CSVDSYNEQFF
NA TRBJ2-7 TRBV5-1 NA TGCGCCAGCAGCCCTCTATATACCACAGGGATCGAGCAGTACTTC CASSPLYTTGIEQYF
NA TRBJ2-1 TRBV7-2 TRBD2 TGTGCCAGCAGCTTAGCCCTTAGCGGGGGGGGCCCCAATGAGCAGTTCTTC CASSLALSGGGPNEQFF
NA TRBJ1-3 TRBV5-5 NA TGTGCCAGCAGCTTGAGGGGGGGCCTCTCTGGAAACACCATATATTTT CASSLRGGLSGNTIYF
NA TRBJ2-3 TRBV18 TRBD1 TGTGCCAGCTCACCACCTTCGGTAGGGGGCATAGATACGCAGTATTTT CASSPPSVGGIDTQYF
NA TRBJ2-3 TRBV19 TRBD2 TGTGCCAGTAGTTATAGCGGGGGGGCTGGCTCAGATACGCAGTATTTT CASSYSGGAGSDTQYF
NA TRBJ1-6 TRBV18 NA TGTGCCAGCTCACCAGGACAGAGTCCTGTCACCCTCCACTTT CASSPGQSPVTLHF
once TRBJ2-7 TRBV2 TRBD1 TGTGCCAACCGAGACAGGGGGGCATCCTACGAGCAGTACTTC CANRDRGASYEQYF
once TRBJ1-4 TRBV2 NA TGTGCCAGCAGTGAAGCGCCGGAGGATGAAAAACTGTTTTTT CASSEAPEDEKLFF
once TRBJ2-3 TRBV2 TRBD2 TGTGCCAGCAGTCGGGGACTAGCGGGGACAGATACGCAGTATTTT CASSRGLAGTDTQYF
NA TRBJ1-3 TRBV6-1 NA TGTGCCAGCATTCTCAGGGGTGTTGTGGGAAACACCATATATTTT CASILRGVVGNTIYF
NA TRBJ1-5 TRBV6-1 NA TGTGCCAGCACTCAGGGGATCGGTCAGCCCCAGCATTTT CASTQGIGQPQHF